The 2 T cell receptor beta chains listed next were all sequenced from one sample in a study of spatial heterogeneity in lung cancer (dated by TCRdb to between 2018 and 2021). Libraries were prepared through 5' RACE. Sequencing used a NextSeq 500. TCRdb redid the processing of the public reads, applying fastp at Q25 and MiXCR, and retained in-frame beta chains. All rows with the same CDR3 protein become a single entry with the most common DNA and genes. The sample profile shows more than 5,500 distinct CDR3 sequences; under 9% of them were found once. The ten largest account for around four fifths of the sample. The intended sense of this specimen's time point label: sample taken at primary tumor resection. Whole RNA extracted from tumor and nontumor lung tissue, or from cryopreserved PBMC samples, was used for TCR sequencing without cell sorting. The source was PBMCs, collected at surgery. The receptors derive from a male donor with early-stage non-small cell lung cancer.

A word on this clonotype: Because this beta chain is a stray read in a library intended to capture alpha chains, its abundance should not be given much weight. The rearrangement links TRBV20-1 to TRBJ1-5; D remains unclear. V was trimmed by 6 bases and J by 9 bases, leaving 15 bases between them. Looked up from germline, CDR1 is DFQATT and CDR2 is SNEGSKA (reference sequence). CDR3 length equals 12 residues. This chain's CDR3 is CSATDGGRPQHF. The DNA for the CDR3 is TGCAGTGCGACGGACGGAGGTAGGCCCCAGCATTTT.

At least ten counts were recorded for this clonotype. Because the library targeted alpha chains, this beta chain is an off-target read whose size means little. The chain carries TRBV20-1 and TRBJ1-1; D is ambiguous. The V gene lost 6 bases and the J gene lost 0 bases, with 11 bases spanning the gap. The CDR3 has 13 amino acids. The germline CDR1 and CDR2 sequences are DFQATT and SNEGSKA (reference sequence). The CDR3 coding sequence is TGCAGTGCCATAAACCCGGTGAACACTGAAGCTTTCTTT. Translating gives CSAINPVNTEAFF.